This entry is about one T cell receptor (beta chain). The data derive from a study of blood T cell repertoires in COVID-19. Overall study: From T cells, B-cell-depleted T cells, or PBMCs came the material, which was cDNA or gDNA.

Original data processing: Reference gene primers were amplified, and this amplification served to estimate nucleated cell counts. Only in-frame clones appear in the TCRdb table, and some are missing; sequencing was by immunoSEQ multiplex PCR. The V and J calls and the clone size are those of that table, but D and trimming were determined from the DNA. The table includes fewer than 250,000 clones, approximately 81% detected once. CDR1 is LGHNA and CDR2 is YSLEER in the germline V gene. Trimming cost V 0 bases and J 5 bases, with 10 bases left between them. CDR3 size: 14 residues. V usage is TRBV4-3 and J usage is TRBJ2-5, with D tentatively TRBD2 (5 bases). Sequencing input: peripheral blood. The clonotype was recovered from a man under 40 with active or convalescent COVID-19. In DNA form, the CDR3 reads TGCGCCAGCAGCCAAGAGACACCGGGGGAGACCCAGTACTTC. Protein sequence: CASSQETPGETQYF.